A selection of T cell receptor beta chains follows, all from one sample in a study of OX40 agonist ivuxolimab in advanced cancers. Clones were sequenced by immunoSEQ multiplex PCR, and TCRdb holds only the in-frame ones, with some missing. The sample gives roughly 69,000 clones, 84% of which show up once; 9.8% is in the top ten. Sequences were derived from CD4+ or CD8+ T cells sorted from blood, sampled in a trial of the OX40 agonist ivuxolimab. The source of these receptors is an adult with an advanced solid tumor such as melanoma, head and neck, liver or kidney cancer. Each CDR3 is given with its conserved first and last residue. The D gene is left open where the match is weak. Clone size appears in some rows only: once, few, many, or a class for an expanded clone.

d_call clone_size j_call cdr3_length v_call cdr3_nt cdr3_aa
TRBD1 NA TRBJ1-1 15 TRBV11-2 TGTGCCAGCAGCAAGATAAACAGGGGAGGCTCTGAAGCTTTCTTT CASSKINRGGSEAFF
NA NA TRBJ1-6 15 TRBV5-4 TGTGCCAGCAGCTCGACGGTCCTCAGGGCCTCACCCCTCCACTTT CASSSTVLRASPLHF
NA few TRBJ1-3 12 TRBV30 TGTGCCTGCGTGACACCTGGAAACACCATATATTTT CACVTPGNTIYF
NA NA TRBJ2-1 15 TRBV7-9 TGTGCCAGCAGCAGAGGGACCCCCTCCTACAATGAGCAGTTCTTC CASSRGTPSYNEQFF
NA once TRBJ2-2 13 TRBV10-3 TGTGCCATCAGGACACGTAACACCGGGGAGCTGTTTTTT CAIRTRNTGELFF
TRBD1 NA TRBJ2-1 17 TRBV5-6 TGTGCCAGCAGCTCGGCCACGACAGGGGCACGGTACAATGAGCAGTTCTTC CASSSATTGARYNEQFF
NA once TRBJ2-3 14 TRBV27 TGTGCCACCGGGACTCCCGGGGGCACAGATACGCAGTATTTT CATGTPGGTDTQYF
NA NA TRBJ1-2 13 TRBV19 TGTGCCAGCCGAACAATGTGGGGATATGGCTACACCTTC CASRTMWGYGYTF
NA NA TRBJ2-1 13 TRBV2 TGTGCCAGCAGTGAGAGAGGGCCCGATGAGCAGTTCTTC CASSERGPDEQFF
TRBD2 NA TRBJ2-1 14 TRBV4-3 TGCGCCAGCAGCCAAGGTGCGGGGGGGAATGAGCAGTTCTTC CASSQGAGGNEQFF
NA NA TRBJ1-1 15 TRBV5-1 TGCGCCAGCAGCTTGGTGGGCAGACGGGATACTGAAGCTTTCTTT CASSLVGRRDTEAFF
NA NA TRBJ2-7 16 TRBV7-3 TGTGCCAGCAGCTTACTCAGCCACCATAGCTCCTACGAGCAGTACTTC CASSLLSHHSSYEQYF
NA NA TRBJ2-3 12 TRBV7-9 TGTGCCAGCAGCTTAGTCTCAGATACGCAGTATTTT CASSLVSDTQYF
NA once TRBJ2-2 16 TRBV4-2 TGTGCCAGCAGCCCTCTGGGCGGCGGAGGGCCCGGGGAGCTGTTTTTT CASSPLGGGGPGELFF
TRBD1 NA TRBJ1-2 14 TRBV7-9 TGTGCCAGCAAACCCCCCGAGACAGGGTATGGCTACACCTTC CASKPPETGYGYTF
NA NA TRBJ2-6 14 TRBV5-1 TGCGCCAGCAGCTTGGGGGCTGGGGCCAACGTCCTGACTTTC CASSLGAGANVLTF
TRBD1 NA TRBJ2-5 14 TRBV19 TGTGCCAGCCGCCAGCCGGGACAGGGGGAGACCCAGTACTTC CASRQPGQGETQYF
NA NA TRBJ2-2 13 TRBV11-2 TGTGCCAGCAGCTTAACGGACACCGGGGAGCTGTTTTTT CASSLTDTGELFF
TRBD2 NA TRBJ2-2 17 TRBV7-2 TGTGCCAGCAGCTTCCCACTAGCGGGAGCCCGGGACGGGGAGCTGTTTTTT CASSFPLAGARDGELFF
TRBD1 NA TRBJ1-2 13 TRBV7-2 TGTGCCAGCAGCTTCCGGGACAGCTCTGGCTACACCTTC CASSFRDSSGYTF
NA NA TRBJ1-1 14 TRBV10-3 TGTGCCATCAGCCCGGGTACCATGAACACTGAAGCTTTCTTT CAISPGTMNTEAFF
TRBD1 NA TRBJ2-3 15 TRBV19 TGTGCCAGTGGACAGGGTCTCAATACAGCAGATACGCAGTATTTT CASGQGLNTADTQYF
TRBD2 NA TRBJ2-1 17 TRBV12-5 TGTGCTAGTGGTTTGGGGGTACTAGCGGGAGTCTTCAATGAGCAGTTCTTC CASGLGVLAGVFNEQFF
TRBD1 NA TRBJ2-7 13 TRBV7-2 TGTGCCAGCAGTAGAGGGACAGGGTACGAGCAGTACTTC CASSRGTGYEQYF
TRBD1 NA TRBJ1-5 16 TRBV28 TGTGCCAGCAGTTTGTCTGAGACAGGGCGCAATCAGCCCCAGCATTTT CASSLSETGRNQPQHF
NA NA TRBJ1-6 14 TRBV7-9 TGTGCCAGCAGCTTTACAGGGTTAAATTCACCCCTCCACTTT CASSFTGLNSPLHF
TRBD2 NA TRBJ2-5 17 TRBV9 TGTGCCAGCACCGATGGGACTAGCGGGGGGGCCGGAGAGACCCAGTACTTC CASTDGTSGGAGETQYF
TRBD1 NA TRBJ1-3 16 TRBV5-6 TGTGCCAGCAGCTTGGTCAGGGGGTCCTCTGGAAACACCATATATTTT CASSLVRGSSGNTIYF
TRBD1 NA TRBJ1-5 14 TRBV28 TGTGCCAGCACTCTGACAGGGCACAATCAGCCCCAGCATTTT CASTLTGHNQPQHF
TRBD1 few TRBJ1-5 15 TRBV2 TGTGCCAGCAGTCGTGACAGGGGGCAGGGCCAGCCCCAGCATTTT CASSRDRGQGQPQHF
NA NA TRBJ2-2 15 TRBV2 TGTGCCAGCAGTGAAGAGGGGGGGAACACCGGGGAGCTGTTTTTT CASSEEGGNTGELFF
NA NA TRBJ2-7 12 TRBV6-6 TGTGCCAGCAGTATGGGACCGTACGAGCAGTACTTC CASSMGPYEQYF
TRBD1 NA TRBJ2-5 17 TRBV6-1 TGTGCCAGCAGTGAAGCCTCCTTGAGACAGGGGGGAGAGACCCAGTACTTC CASSEASLRQGGETQYF
NA NA TRBJ1-1 17 TRBV6-4 TGTGCCAGCAGTGACGAACAGGGAAGGATTATGAACACTGAAGCTTTCTTT CASSDEQGRIMNTEAFF
NA NA TRBJ1-1 14 TRBV7-9 TGTGCCAGCAGCTCATTCCCCAGGAATACTGAAGCTTTCTTT CASSSFPRNTEAFF
TRBD1 NA TRBJ1-6 17 TRBV4-3 TGCGCCAGCAGCCACCATATCGGACAGGCTCATAACTCACCCCTCCACTTT CASSHHIGQAHNSPLHF
NA NA TRBJ2-2 16 TRBV5-3 TGTGCCAGAAGCTCAGGCCGTGATGTAAACACCGGGGAGCTGTTTTTT CARSSGRDVNTGELFF